One sample yielded the 27 T cell receptor beta chains listed below, sequenced in a study of T cell changes during pregnancy in multiple sclerosis (dated by TCRdb to between 2018 and 2021). The library came from the immunoSEQ multiplex PCR assay. Not all clones reach the TCRdb copy of this immuneACCESS table, which keeps in-frame sequences only. Checked studies attribute under half of the gap to unresolved V genes and leave the rest unexplained. The sample records 60,000 to 85,000 clones, approximately 90% of which are singletons. The ten largest clones take up 1.4% of the sample. The input for sequencing was peripheral blood, taken in the second trimester of pregnancy. The receptors were sampled from a female donor with multiple sclerosis, enrolled in a pregnancy study.

The chain recombines TRBV2 with TRBJ1-6, with 10 bases fitting TRBD1. V lost 2 bases and J lost 5; bases outside the gene matches: 3. The CDR3 length is 16 residues. In germline, CDR1 is SNHLY, CDR2 FYNNEI. The CDR3 bases are TGTGCCAGCAGTGAATTAGGGACAGGGGATAATTCACCCCTCCACTTT. Translating gives CASSELGTGDNSPLHF.

V gene TRBV7-9 combines with J gene TRBJ1-2; 8 bases fit TRBD1. J lost 4 bases, V lost 1 base, and 5 bases had no gene match. CDR3 size: 15 residues. In germline, CDR1 is SEHNR, CDR2 FQNEAQ (reference sequence). The CDR3 DNA is TGTGCCAGCAGCTTAGTTACAGGGGGATTCTATGGCTACACCTTC. Protein product: CASSLVTGGFYGYTF.

The count of this clone is one. The V gene is TRBV6-6, the J gene TRBJ1-4; D gene ambiguous. There are 15 residues in the CDR3. Germline V lookup: CDR1 MNHNY, CDR2 SVGAGI (reference sequence). The germline V and J ends were trimmed by 2 bases and 1 base, with 8 bases remaining between them. The CDR3 DNA is TGTGCCAGCAGTTACCCCGGTCTAACTAATGAAAAACTGTTTTTT. This translates into CASSYPGLTNEKLFF.

V gene TRBV19 combines with J gene TRBJ1-5, with D perhaps matching TRBD1 (5 bases). Per germline, CDR1 LNHDA and CDR2 SQIVND (reference sequence). V lost 3 bases to trimming and J lost 2 bases, with 17 bases between them. This CDR3 region has 17 residues. CDR3 coding DNA: TGTGCCAGTAGTATCGGGCCCCGGCCGGGGGGCAATCAGCCCCAGCATTTT. Its protein product is CASSIGPRPGGNQPQHF.

The genes are TRBV2 and TRBJ2-5; 9 bases map to TRBD2. The ends lost 8 bases at V and 5 bases at J; junction bases unmatched: 12. CDR3 size: 15 residues. Per the germline V gene, CDR1 is SNHLY and CDR2 is FYNNEI. As DNA, the CDR3 is TGTGCCAGCGGGGCGGGACTAGCAGGCCGGGAGACCCAGTACTTC. Protein sequence: CASGAGLAGRETQYF.

The DNA of the CDR3 is TGTGCCAGCAGCCCGACAGGGGGAGGGGAGACCCAGTACTTC. Translated, it gives CASSPTGGGETQYF. J is TRBJ2-5 and V is TRBV5-6; 9 nucleotides match TRBD1. The CDR3 consists of 14 residues. Per the germline V gene, CDR1 is SGHDT and CDR2 is YYEEEE. V shed 4 bases, J shed 5 bases, and the junction held 6 bases outside the gene matches.

The chain links TRBV2 to TRBJ2-3; 9 nucleotides line up with TRBD2. The CDR3 length is 15 residues. The junction had 6 bases not matched to a gene; V was cut back by 2 bases and J by 6 bases. The germline V gene has CDR1 SNHLY and CDR2 FYNNEI. CDR3 region: CASSEQTSGMDTQYF. The CDR3 nucleotides are TGTGCCAGCAGTGAACAGACTAGCGGAATGGATACGCAGTATTTT.

In this sample, this clone turned up once. The rearrangement uses TRBV27 and TRBJ1-5, with a possible D match to TRBD1 (5 bases). Trimming stripped 8 bases from V and 2 bases from J, with 16 bases between. Looked up from germline, CDR1 is MNHEY and CDR2 is SMNVEV (reference sequence). The CDR3 has 15 residues. The CDR3 loop is CASGLTAGGNQPQHF. Here the CDR3 DNA reads TGTGCCAGCGGCTTGACAGCGGGAGGCAATCAGCCCCAGCATTTT.

The V call is TRBV6-5, the J call TRBJ2-3; a possible D gene is TRBD1 (6 bases). Germline V gene data show CDR1 as MNHEY and CDR2 as SVGAGI. Trimming took off 3 bases at V and 1 base at J, with 8 bases between the two ends. This CDR3 has 14 residues. This CDR3 is CASSYKGGTDTQYF. In nucleotides, the CDR3 is TGTGCCAGCAGTTATAAGGGGGGCACAGATACGCAGTATTTT.

The V gene is TRBV19, the J gene TRBJ1-6; 9 bases line up with TRBD1. Trimming cost V 5 bases and J 6 bases; bases outside gene matches: 8. Germline V lookup: CDR1 LNHDA, CDR2 SQIVND (reference sequence). The CDR3 runs to 16 residues. The CDR3 region has the DNA TGTGCCAGTAGTGCGCCCGGGACAGGGATTAATTCACCCCTCCACTTT. Translated, it gives CASSAPGTGINSPLHF.

In nucleotides, the CDR3 is TGTGCCAGCAGTTTATATATGGCCCCGGCTTTCTTT. Protein sequence: CASSLYMAPAFF. The chain is built from TRBV27 and TRBJ1-1; unclear D gene. CDR1 is MNHEY, CDR2 SMNVEV, per germline (reference sequence). This CDR3 is 12 amino acids long. Between the trimmed V and J ends, which lost 1 base and 11 bases, there was a span of 11 bases.

The chain couples TRBV30 to TRBJ1-2; TRBD1 aligns across 8 bases. Germline V gives CDR1 GTSNPN, CDR2 SVGIG (reference sequence). This CDR3 has 15 residues. J gave up 8 bases and V 0 bases, and 11 bases lay outside the gene matches. CDR3 sequence reads: CAWSVLAGGAGGYTF. The CDR3 nucleotides are TGTGCCTGGAGTGTACTGGCAGGGGGCGCCGGGGGCTACACCTTC.

The CDR3 loop reads CSAYSLYGYTF. CDR3 bases: TGCAGTGCTTACAGCCTCTATGGCTACACCTTC. V and J are TRBV20-1 and TRBJ1-2; D is undetermined. The CDR3 loop spans 11 amino acids. The germline gives CDR1 DFQATT, CDR2 SNEGSKA (reference sequence). The ends were cut back, 5 bases at V and 4 bases at J, with 8 bases in the middle.

This chain connects TRBV7-7 to TRBJ2-1, with 8 bases matching TRBD2. Germline V gene sequence: CDR1 SSHAT, CDR2 FNYEAQ (reference sequence). J lost 3 bases, V lost 5 bases, and 6 bases had no gene match. This CDR3 has 15 residues. CDR3 residues: CASSSLLAVYNEQFF. The CDR3, as DNA: TGTGCCAGCAGCAGTTTACTAGCGGTCTACAATGAGCAGTTCTTC.

The chain uses TRBV29-1 and TRBJ1-1, with a possible D match to TRBD1 (5 bases). CDR3 length: 12 residues. CDR1 is SQVTM, CDR2 ANQGSEA, per germline. Trimming pared 4 bases from V and 5 bases from J, leaving 11 bases between. Written as DNA, the CDR3 is TGCAGCGTTGCCAGGGTCGGAACTGAAGCTTTCTTT. Translation gives CSVARVGTEAFF.

The V and J genes are TRBV30 and TRBJ2-3; no firm D call. There are 12 residues in the CDR3. V lost 7 bases and J 3 bases, leaving 11 bases between the germline ends. CDR1 and CDR2 (germline): GTSNPN, SVGIG (reference sequence). CDR3 amino acids: CAFSFSTDTQYF. CDR3 DNA sequence: TGTGCCTTCTCTTTTTCGACAGATACGCAGTATTTT.

The chain is built from TRBV6-5 and TRBJ1-2, with 7 bases matching TRBD1. The CDR3 is made up of 14 amino acids. The V and J ends lost 0 bases and 7 bases, in that order; junction bases with no gene match: 5. The V gene's germline CDR1 is MNHEY and CDR2 SVGAGI. This CDR3 is CASSYSRGGGGYTF. In DNA form, the CDR3 reads TGTGCCAGCAGTTACTCGAGAGGGGGCGGTGGCTACACCTTC.

This rearrangement joins TRBV2 to TRBJ2-3; TRBD1 matches at 8 bases. Germline values: CDR1 SNHLY, CDR2 FYNNEI. The CDR3 runs 13 residues. The V and J ends lost 9 bases and 0 bases, in that order; junction bases with no gene match: 2. CDR3 amino acids: CARTGDSTDTQYF. The CDR3 nucleotides read TGTGCCAGGACAGGGGACAGCACAGATACGCAGTATTTT.

V is TRBV30 and J is TRBJ2-7; 8 bases are shared with TRBD1. This CDR3 has 14 residues. With V trimmed by 5 bases and J by 2 bases, 8 bases remained unmatched. Germline V lookup: CDR1 GTSNPN, CDR2 SVGIG (reference sequence). The CDR3 DNA reads as TGTGCCTGGGAGCCCGGGACAGGAGCCTACGAGCAGTACTTC. Translated: CAWEPGTGAYEQYF.

The chain employs TRBV11-2 and TRBJ1-3, with D uncertain. Germline CDR1 is SGHAT and CDR2 is FQNNGV. The V and J ends lost 6 bases and 4 bases respectively, with 10 bases between them. The CDR3 runs to 13 residues. CDR3 sequence: CASRLASGNTIYF. CDR3 nucleotide sequence: TGTGCCAGCAGACTCGCTTCGGGAAACACCATATATTTT.

The CDR3 spells CASSHLRTTNEKLFF. CDR3 DNA: TGTGCCAGCAGTCACCTGCGAACAACTAATGAAAAACTGTTTTTT. The chain combines TRBV6-5 with TRBJ1-4, with unresolved D. Germline CDR1 MNHEY, CDR2 SVGAGI. V was trimmed by 5 bases and J by 0 bases, leaving 10 bases between them. The CDR3 runs 15 residues.

The chain carries TRBV5-1 and TRBJ2-5; D unresolved. There are 14 residues in the CDR3. Germline V gene lookup returns CDR1 SGHRS and CDR2 YFSETQ. V was shortened by 1 base and J by 5 bases, with 12 bases between the two germline ends. In nucleotides, the CDR3 is TGCGCCAGCAGCTTGATGGCAGAGGCGGAGACCCAGTACTTC. It yields the protein CASSLMAEAETQYF.

The V gene is TRBV7-9, the J gene TRBJ1-2, with a weak D call TRBD1 (5 bases). Germline-derived CDR1 and CDR2 are SEHNR and FQNEAQ (reference sequence). The CDR3 length is 16 residues. The V gene lost 1 base and the J gene lost 7 bases, with 19 bases spanning the gap. CDR3 region: CASSLVWAGRWSGYTF. CDR3 coding DNA: TGTGCCAGCAGCTTAGTGTGGGCGGGGCGATGGTCTGGCTACACCTTC.

The chain employs TRBV5-4 and TRBJ1-2; possibly TRBD1 for D (6 bases). CDR1 and CDR2 from the germline V gene are SGHNT and YYREEE (reference sequence). Trimming cost V 0 bases and J 1 base, with 10 bases left between them. This CDR3 comprises 15 residues. The CDR3 spells CASSLAQGHNYGYTF. As DNA, the CDR3 is TGTGCCAGCAGCTTGGCCCAGGGGCATAACTATGGCTACACCTTC. Using reference TRBV5-4 and TRBJ1-2 for the parts outside the CDR3, the full variable domain is ETGVTQSPTHLIKTRGQQVTLRCSSQSGHNTVSWYQQALGQGPQFIFQYYREEENGRGNFPPRFSGLQFPNYSSELNVNALELDDSALYLCASSLAQGHNYGYTFGSGTRLTVV.

V gene TRBV6-6 combines with J gene TRBJ1-1, with a weak D call TRBD1 (5 bases). V lost 6 bases and J lost 1, with 18 bases in between. Germline CDR1 and CDR2: MNHNY and SVGAGI (reference sequence). This CDR3 is built from 16 residues. CDR3 region: CASSAQKYGGNTEAFF. The CDR3 bases are TGTGCCAGCAGCGCGCAGAAGTACGGGGGGAACACTGAAGCTTTCTTT.

The chain is built from TRBV11-2 and TRBJ2-7; D is perhaps TRBD2 (5 bases). The CDR3 runs to 13 residues. CDR1 SGHAT and CDR2 FQNNGV come from the germline V gene. The ends were cut back, 5 bases at V and 1 base at J, with 9 bases in the middle. In nucleotides, the CDR3 is TGTGCCAGCAGCGACTATTTTTCCTACGAGCAGTACTTC. As protein: CASSDYFSYEQYF.

The chain uses TRBV9 and TRBJ2-3; D might be TRBD2 (6 bases). This CDR3 region has 15 residues. Trimming pared 0 bases from V and 3 bases from J, leaving 11 bases between. CDR1 is SGDLS and CDR2 is YYNGEE in the germline V gene. CDR3 sequence: CASSVESGPTDTQYF. The CDR3 DNA sequence: TGTGCCAGCAGCGTAGAAAGCGGGCCGACAGATACGCAGTATTTT.